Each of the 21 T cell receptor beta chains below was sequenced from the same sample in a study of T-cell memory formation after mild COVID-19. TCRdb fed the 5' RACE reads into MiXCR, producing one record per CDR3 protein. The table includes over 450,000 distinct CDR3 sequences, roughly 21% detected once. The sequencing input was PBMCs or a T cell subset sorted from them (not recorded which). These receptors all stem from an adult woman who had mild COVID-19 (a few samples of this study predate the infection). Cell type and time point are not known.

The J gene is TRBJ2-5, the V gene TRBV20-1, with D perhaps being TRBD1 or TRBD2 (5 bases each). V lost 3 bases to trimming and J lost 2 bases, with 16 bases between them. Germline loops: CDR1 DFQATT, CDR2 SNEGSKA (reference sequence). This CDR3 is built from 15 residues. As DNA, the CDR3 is TGCAGTGCTAGCTTTTTCGGGGCAGCACAAGAGACCCAGTACTTC. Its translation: CSASFFGAAQETQYF.

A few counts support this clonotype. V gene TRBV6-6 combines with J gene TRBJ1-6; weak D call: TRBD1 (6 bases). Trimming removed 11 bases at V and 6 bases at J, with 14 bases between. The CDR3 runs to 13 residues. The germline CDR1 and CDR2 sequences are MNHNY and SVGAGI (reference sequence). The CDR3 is CAGKDSTNSPLHF. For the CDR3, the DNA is TGTGCCGGGAAGGACAGCACTAATTCACCCCTCCACTTT.

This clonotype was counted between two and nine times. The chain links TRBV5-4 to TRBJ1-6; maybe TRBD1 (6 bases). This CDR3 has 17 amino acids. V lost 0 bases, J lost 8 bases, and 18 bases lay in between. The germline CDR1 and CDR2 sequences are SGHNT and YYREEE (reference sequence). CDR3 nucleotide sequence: TGTGCCAGCAGCTTGGCCTCGGGGGGGCGCGGGCATTCACCCCTCCACTTT. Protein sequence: CASSLASGGRGHSPLHF.

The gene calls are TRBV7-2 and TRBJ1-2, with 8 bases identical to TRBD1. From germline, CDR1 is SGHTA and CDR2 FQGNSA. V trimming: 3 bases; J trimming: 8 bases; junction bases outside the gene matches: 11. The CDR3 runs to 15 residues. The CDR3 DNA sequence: TGTGCCAGCAGCTTGGGGACAGGCGGGCGTTCGGGCTACACCTTC. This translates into CASSLGTGGRSGYTF.

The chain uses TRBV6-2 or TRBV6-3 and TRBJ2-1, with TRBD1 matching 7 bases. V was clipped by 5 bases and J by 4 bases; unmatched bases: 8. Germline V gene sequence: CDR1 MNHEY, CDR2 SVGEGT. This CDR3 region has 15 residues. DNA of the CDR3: TGTGCCAGCAGTCAGACAGGGAACCCATACAATGAGCAGTTCTTC. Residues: CASSQTGNPYNEQFF.

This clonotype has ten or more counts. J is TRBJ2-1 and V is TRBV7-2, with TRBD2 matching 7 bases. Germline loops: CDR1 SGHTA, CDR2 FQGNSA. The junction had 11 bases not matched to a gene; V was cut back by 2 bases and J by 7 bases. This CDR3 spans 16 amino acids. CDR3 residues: CASSLSPAGMGNEQFF. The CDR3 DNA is TGTGCCAGCAGCTTATCTCCAGCGGGGATGGGAAATGAGCAGTTCTTC. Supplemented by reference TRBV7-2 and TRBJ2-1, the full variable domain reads GAGVSQSPSNKVTEKGKDVELRCDPISGHTALYWYRQSLGQGLEFLIYFQGNSAPDKSGLPSDRFSAERTGGSVSTLTIQRTQQEDSAVYLCASSLSPAGMGNEQFFGPGTRLTVL.

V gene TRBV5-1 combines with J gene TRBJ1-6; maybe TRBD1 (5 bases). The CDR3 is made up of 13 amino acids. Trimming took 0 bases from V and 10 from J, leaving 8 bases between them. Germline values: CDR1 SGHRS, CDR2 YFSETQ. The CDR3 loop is CASSLGDRSPLHF. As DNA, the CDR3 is TGCGCCAGCAGCTTGGGGGACCGCTCACCCCTCCACTTT.

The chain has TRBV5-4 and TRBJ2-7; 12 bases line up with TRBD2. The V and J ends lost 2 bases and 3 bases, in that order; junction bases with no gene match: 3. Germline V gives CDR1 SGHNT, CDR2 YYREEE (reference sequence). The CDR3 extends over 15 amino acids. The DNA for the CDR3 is TGTGCCAGCAGCTTTGCTAGCGGGAGGGTCTACGAGCAGTACTTC. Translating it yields CASSFASGRVYEQYF.

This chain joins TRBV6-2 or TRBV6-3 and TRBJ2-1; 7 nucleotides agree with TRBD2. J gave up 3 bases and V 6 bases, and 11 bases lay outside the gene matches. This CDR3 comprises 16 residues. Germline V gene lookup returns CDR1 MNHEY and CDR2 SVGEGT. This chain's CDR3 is CASRTSRLALYNEQFF. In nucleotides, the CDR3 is TGTGCCAGCAGGACGTCGAGACTAGCCCTCTACAATGAGCAGTTCTTC.

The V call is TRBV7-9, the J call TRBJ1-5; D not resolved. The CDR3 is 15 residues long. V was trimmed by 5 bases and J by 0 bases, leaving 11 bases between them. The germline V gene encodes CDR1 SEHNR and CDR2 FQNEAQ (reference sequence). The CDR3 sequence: CASSPHGDSNQPQHF. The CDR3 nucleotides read TGTGCCAGCAGCCCACACGGCGATAGCAATCAGCCCCAGCATTTT.

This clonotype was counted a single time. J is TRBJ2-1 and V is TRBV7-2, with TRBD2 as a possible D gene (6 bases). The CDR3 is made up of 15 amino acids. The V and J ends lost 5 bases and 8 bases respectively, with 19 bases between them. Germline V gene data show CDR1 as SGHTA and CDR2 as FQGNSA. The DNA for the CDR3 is TGTGCCAGCAGCAGGCGGGACTGGTATCGGGATGAGCAGTTCTTC. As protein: CASSRRDWYRDEQFF. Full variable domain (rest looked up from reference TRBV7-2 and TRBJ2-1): GAGVSQSPSNKVTEKGKDVELRCDPISGHTALYWYRQSLGQGLEFLIYFQGNSAPDKSGLPSDRFSAERTGGSVSTLTIQRTQQEDSAVYLCASSRRDWYRDEQFFGPGTRLTVL.

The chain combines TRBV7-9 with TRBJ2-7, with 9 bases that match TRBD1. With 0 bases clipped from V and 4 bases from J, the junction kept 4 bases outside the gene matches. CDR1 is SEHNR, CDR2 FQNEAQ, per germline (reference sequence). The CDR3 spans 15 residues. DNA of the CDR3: TGTGCCAGCAGCTTAGCCCGTGGACAGGGGTACGAGCAGTACTTC. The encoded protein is CASSLARGQGYEQYF.

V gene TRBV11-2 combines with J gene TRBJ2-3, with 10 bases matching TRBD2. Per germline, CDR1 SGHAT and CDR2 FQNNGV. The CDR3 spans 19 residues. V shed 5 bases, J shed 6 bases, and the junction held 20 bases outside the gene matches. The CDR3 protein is CASSTLRGKRGGWGDTQYF. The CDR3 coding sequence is TGTGCCAGCAGCACCCTGCGGGGGAAGCGGGGGGGATGGGGGGATACGCAGTATTTT.

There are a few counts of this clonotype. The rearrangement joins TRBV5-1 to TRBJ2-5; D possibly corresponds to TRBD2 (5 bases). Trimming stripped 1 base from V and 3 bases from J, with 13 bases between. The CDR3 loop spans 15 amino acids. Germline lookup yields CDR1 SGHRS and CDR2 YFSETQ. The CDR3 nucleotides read TGCGCCAGCAGCTTGATGGCGGGCAACGAAGAGACCCAGTACTTC. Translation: CASSLMAGNEETQYF.

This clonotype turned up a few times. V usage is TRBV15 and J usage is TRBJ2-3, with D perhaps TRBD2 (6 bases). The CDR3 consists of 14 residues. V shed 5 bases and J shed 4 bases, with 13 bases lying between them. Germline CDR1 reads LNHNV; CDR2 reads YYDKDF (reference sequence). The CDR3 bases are TGTGCCACCAGCGGGCGGGACCTGGCAGATACGCAGTATTTT. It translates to CATSGRDLADTQYF.

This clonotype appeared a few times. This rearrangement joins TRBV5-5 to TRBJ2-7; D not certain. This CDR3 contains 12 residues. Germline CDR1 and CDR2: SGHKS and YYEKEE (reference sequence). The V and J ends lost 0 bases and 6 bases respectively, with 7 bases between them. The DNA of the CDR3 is TGTGCCAGCAGCTTGGCACCAGTCGAGCAGTACTTC. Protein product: CASSLAPVEQYF.

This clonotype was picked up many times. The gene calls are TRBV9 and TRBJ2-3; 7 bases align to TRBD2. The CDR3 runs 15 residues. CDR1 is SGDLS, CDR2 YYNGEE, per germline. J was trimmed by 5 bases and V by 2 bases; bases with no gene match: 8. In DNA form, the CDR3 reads TGTGCCAGCAGCGTCTCGACGGGAGGACGAGATACGCAGTATTTT. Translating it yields CASSVSTGGRDTQYF.

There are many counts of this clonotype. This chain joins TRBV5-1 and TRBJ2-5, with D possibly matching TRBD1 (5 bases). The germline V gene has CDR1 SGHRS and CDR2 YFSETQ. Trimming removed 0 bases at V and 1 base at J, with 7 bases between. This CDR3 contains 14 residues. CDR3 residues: CASSLGQPQETQYF. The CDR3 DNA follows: TGCGCCAGCAGCTTGGGACAGCCCCAAGAGACCCAGTACTTC.

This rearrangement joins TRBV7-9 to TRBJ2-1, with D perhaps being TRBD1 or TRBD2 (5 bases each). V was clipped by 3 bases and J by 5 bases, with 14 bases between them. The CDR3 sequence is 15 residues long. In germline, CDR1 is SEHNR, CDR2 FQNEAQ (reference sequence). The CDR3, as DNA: TGTGCCAGCAGCTTGGCCGGGGCAGCGGACAATGAGCAGTTCTTC. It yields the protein CASSLAGAADNEQFF.

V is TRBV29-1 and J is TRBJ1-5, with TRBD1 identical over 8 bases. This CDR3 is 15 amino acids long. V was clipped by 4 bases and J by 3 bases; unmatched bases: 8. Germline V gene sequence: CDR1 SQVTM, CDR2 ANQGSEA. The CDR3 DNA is TGCAGCGTTGTAATAGGACAGGGACTCAATCAGCCCCAGCATTTT. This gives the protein CSVVIGQGLNQPQHF.

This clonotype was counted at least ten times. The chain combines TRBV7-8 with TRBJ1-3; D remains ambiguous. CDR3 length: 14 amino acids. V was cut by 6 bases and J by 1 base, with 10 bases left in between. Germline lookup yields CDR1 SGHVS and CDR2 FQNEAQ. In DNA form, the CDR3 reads TGTGCCAGCAGGGCAAAAGAATCTGGAAACACCATATATTTT. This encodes CASRAKESGNTIYF.